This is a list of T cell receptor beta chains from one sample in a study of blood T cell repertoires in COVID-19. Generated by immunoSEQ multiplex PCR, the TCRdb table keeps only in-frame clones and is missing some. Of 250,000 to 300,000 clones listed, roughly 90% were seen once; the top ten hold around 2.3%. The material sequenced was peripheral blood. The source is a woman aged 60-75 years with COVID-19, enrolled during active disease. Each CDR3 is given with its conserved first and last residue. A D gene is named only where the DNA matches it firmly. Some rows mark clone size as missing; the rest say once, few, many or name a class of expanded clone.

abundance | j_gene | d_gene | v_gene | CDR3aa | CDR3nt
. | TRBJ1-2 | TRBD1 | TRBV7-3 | CASSLGQGGYGYTF | TGTGCCAGCAGCCTGGGACAGGGCGGCTATGGCTACACCTTC
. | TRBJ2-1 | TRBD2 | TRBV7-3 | CASSFSGGRGEQFF | TGTGCCAGCAGCTTTAGCGGGGGAAGGGGTGAGCAGTTCTTC
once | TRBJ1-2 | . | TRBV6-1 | CASSDRRVNHLYGYTF | TGTGCCAGCAGTGACCGCCGGGTTAACCATCTCTATGGCTACACCTTC
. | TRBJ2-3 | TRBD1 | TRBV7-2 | CASSLPTGQGGPDTQYF | TGTGCCAGCAGCTTACCCACCGGACAGGGCGGCCCAGATACGCAGTATTTT
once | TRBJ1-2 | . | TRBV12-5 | CASGLADRLGVGYTF | TGTGCTAGTGGTTTGGCCGACAGGTTAGGGGTTGGCTACACCTTC
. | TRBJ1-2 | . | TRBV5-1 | CASRANPTEMNYGYTF | TGCGCCAGCAGAGCAAACCCGACAGAAATGAACTATGGCTACACCTTC
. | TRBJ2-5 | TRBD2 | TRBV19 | CASRGLAGETQYF | TGTGCCAGTAGGGGGCTAGCGGGGGAGACCCAGTACTTC
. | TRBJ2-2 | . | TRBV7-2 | CASSWDTNTGELFF | TGTGCCAGCAGCTGGGACACGAACACCGGGGAGCTGTTTTTT
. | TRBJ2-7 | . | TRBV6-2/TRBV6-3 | CASSFGYEQYF | TGTGCCAGCAGTTTCGGGTACGAGCAGTACTTC
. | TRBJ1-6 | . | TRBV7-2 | CASSFEGVGNSPLHF | TGTGCCAGCAGCTTCGAGGGCGTTGGAAATTCACCCCTCCACTTT
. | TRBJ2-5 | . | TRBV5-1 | CASSLTGSRYETQYF | TGCGCCAGCAGCTTGACGGGGAGTCGGTATGAGACCCAGTACTTC
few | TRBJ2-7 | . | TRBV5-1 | CASSLVTGQTYEQYF | TGCGCCAGCAGCTTGGTAACGGGACAAACCTACGAGCAGTACTTC
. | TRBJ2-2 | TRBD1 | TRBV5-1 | CASSGRTGDTGELFF | TGCGCCAGCAGCGGCAGGACAGGGGACACCGGGGAGCTGTTTTTT
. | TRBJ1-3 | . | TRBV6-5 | CASSYRIAHTIYF | TGTGCCAGCAGTTACCGGATAGCGCACACCATATATTTT
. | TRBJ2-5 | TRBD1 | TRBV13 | CASSPTGGETQYF | TGTGCCAGCAGCCCAACAGGGGGGGAGACCCAGTACTTC
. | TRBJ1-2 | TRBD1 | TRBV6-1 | CASSEATHPGQGYGYTF | TGTGCCAGCAGTGAAGCAACCCATCCGGGACAGGGCTATGGCTACACCTTC
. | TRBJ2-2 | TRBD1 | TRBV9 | CASSVGRSGQVTGELFF | TGTGCCAGCAGCGTAGGGCGATCGGGACAGGTCACCGGGGAGCTGTTTTTT
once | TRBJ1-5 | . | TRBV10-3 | CAISESRGDQPQHF | TGTGCCATCAGTGAGTCCCGGGGAGATCAGCCCCAGCATTTT
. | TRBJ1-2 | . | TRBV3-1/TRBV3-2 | CASSQEVGGFGVYGYTF | TGTGCCAGCAGCCAAGAAGTCGGTGGGTTTGGAGTCTATGGCTACACCTTC
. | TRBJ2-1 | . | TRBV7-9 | CASSSLRSSYNEQFF | TGTGCCAGCAGCTCATTACGCAGCTCCTACAATGAGCAGTTCTTC
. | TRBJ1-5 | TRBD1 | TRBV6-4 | CASSDPGGEGNQPQHF | TGTGCCAGCAGTGACCCAGGGGGCGAGGGCAATCAGCCCCAGCATTTT
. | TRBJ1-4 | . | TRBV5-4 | CASSPGPRESEKLFF | TGTGCCAGCAGCCCCGGGCCCCGGGAAAGTGAAAAACTGTTTTTT
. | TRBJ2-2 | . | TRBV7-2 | CASSETGTGELFF | TGTGCCAGCAGCGAAACAGGGACGGGGGAGCTGTTTTTT
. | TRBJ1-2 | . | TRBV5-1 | CASSLAELRRAYGYTF | TGCGCCAGCAGCTTGGCCGAATTGCGCAGGGCCTATGGCTACACCTTC
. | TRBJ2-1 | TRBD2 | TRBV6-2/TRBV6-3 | CASSRLAGGMNEQFF | TGTGCCAGCAGTCGACTAGCGGGGGGGATGAATGAGCAGTTCTTC
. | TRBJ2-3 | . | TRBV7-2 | CASSLGGADTQYF | TGTGCCAGCAGCTTAGGCGGGGCAGATACGCAGTATTTT
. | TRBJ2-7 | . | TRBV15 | CATSRIPEGVSYEQYF | TGTGCCACCAGCAGAATCCCTGAGGGGGTTAGCTACGAGCAGTACTTC
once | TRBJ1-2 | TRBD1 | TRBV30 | CAWSVLGGGDGYTF | TGTGCCTGGAGTGTACTAGGGGGCGGAGATGGCTACACCTTC
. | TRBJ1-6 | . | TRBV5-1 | CASSSESGNSPLHF | TGCGCCAGCAGCTCGGAAAGCGGCAATTCACCCCTCCACTTT